These T cell receptor beta chains were read from a single sample in a study of a mutant IDH1 vaccine in newly diagnosed glioma. Sequencing was performed with immunoSEQ multiplex PCR; in TCRdb, only in-frame clones are kept and a portion is missing. Found here are some 60,000 clones, about four fifths of them singletons; the top ten hold about 3.7%. No antigen is known for these receptors. This material consisted of PBMCs, taken from a glioma patient whose treatment included an IDH1 peptide vaccine. Receptors originate from a man in his thirties or forties with glioma. Each CDR3 is given with its conserved first and last residue. D genes are given only for firm matches. Only part of the rows carry a size: once, few, many, or a class if the clone is expanded.

>TRBV9|-|TRBJ1-2|-
TGTGCCAGCAGCGCAAGGGACCACTACACCTTC
CASSARDHYTF
>TRBV28|-|TRBJ1-5|-
TGTGCCAGCAGTTTTCAGGATAGCAATCAGCCCCAGCATTTT
CASSFQDSNQPQHF
>TRBV10-3|-|TRBJ2-5|-
TGTGCCATCAGTGAGAACAGCCTCAAGTACTTC
CAISENSLKYF
>TRBV13|-|TRBJ2-1|-
TGTGCCAGCAGCTTAGCAGGGGGACCGCTTGAGATGCGGGGGATTAGAGCCAATGAGCAGTTCTTC
CASSLAGGPLEMRGIRANEQFF
>TRBV18|TRBD1|TRBJ2-7|-
TGTGCCAGCTCACAAAACAGGGGGTACGAGCAGTACTTC
CASSQNRGYEQYF
>TRBV2|-|TRBJ1-6|-
TGTGCCAGCAGTGGTAGGGTGAATTCACCCCTCCACTTT
CASSGRVNSPLHF
>TRBV30|-|TRBJ1-3|once
TGTGCCTGGAGTGTATCAGGGAGGAACACCATATATTTT
CAWSVSGRNTIYF
>TRBV28|TRBD1|TRBJ1-5|once
TGTGCCAGCAGATTCACAGGGGGCCATCAGCCCCAGCATTTT
CASRFTGGHQPQHF
>TRBV27|-|TRBJ1-2|-
TGTGCCAGCAGTTTATCGCACAGGGACTATGGCTACACCTTC
CASSLSHRDYGYTF
>TRBV2|-|TRBJ2-3|-
TGTGCCAGCATGGCTAACAGGGGCACAGATACGCAGTATTTT
CASMANRGTDTQYF
>TRBV5-1|-|TRBJ2-1|-
TGCGCCAGCAGCTTGGGACAGGTAACCTACAATGAGCAGTTCTTC
CASSLGQVTYNEQFF
>TRBV5-6|-|TRBJ1-3|-
TGTGCCAGCACCCGGGCAGGTGTAAGCTCTGGAAACACCATATATTTT
CASTRAGVSSGNTIYF
>TRBV19|-|TRBJ1-5|few
TGTGCCAGTACCATAACAGGGATGCCCCAGCATTTT
CASTITGMPQHF
>TRBV10-3|TRBD2|TRBJ2-1|-
TGTGCCATCAGTGAGGGACTAGCGCTGAATGAGCAGTTCTTC
CAISEGLALNEQFF
>TRBV5-1|-|TRBJ2-1|-
TGCGCCAGCAGCTTGGCCGGGCTAGACAATGAGCAGTTCTTC
CASSLAGLDNEQFF
>TRBV7-2|-|TRBJ2-7|-
TGTGCCAGCAGCTTACCCGACAGGAAACGCTCCTACGAGCAGTACTTC
CASSLPDRKRSYEQYF
>TRBV10-1|-|TRBJ1-3|once
TGCGCCAGCAGTGAGACGACAGGAGCTGGAAACACCATATATTTT
CASSETTGAGNTIYF
>TRBV27|-|TRBJ1-5|-
TGTGCCAGCAGTTCAGGGACAAACCTCCAGCCCCAGCATTTT
CASSSGTNLQPQHF
>TRBV9|-|TRBJ1-3|-
TGTGCCAGCAGCGGTGTAACGGGAAACACCATATATTTT
CASSGVTGNTIYF
>TRBV5-1|-|TRBJ1-6|-
TGCGCCAGCAGCTTGGCTTTCCTAGGCTCACCCCTCCACTTT
CASSLAFLGSPLHF
>TRBV9|-|TRBJ1-1|-
TGTGCCAGCACCCCCCTCCGCCTGAACACTGAAGCTTTCTTT
CASTPLRLNTEAFF
>TRBV4-2|TRBD1|TRBJ2-7|once
TGTGCCAGCAGCCAAGACGGGACAGGGCGATACGAGCAGTACTTC
CASSQDGTGRYEQYF
>TRBV30|TRBD1|TRBJ2-7|-
TGTGCCTGCCCCGGGACAGGGGCTTTTGAGCAGTACTTC
CACPGTGAFEQYF
>TRBV9|TRBD2|TRBJ2-5|once
TGTGCCAGCAGCGCCCAGGCCTCGGGTAGCGGGAGGGAAGAGACCCAGTACTTC
CASSAQASGSGREETQYF
>TRBV4-3|-|TRBJ1-1|-
TGCGCCAGCAGTTTCGGACGATACACTGAAGCTTTCTTT
CASSFGRYTEAFF
>TRBV6-6|TRBD1|TRBJ1-5|-
TGTGCCAGCAGTAACCGGGACAGAATTGGTCAGCCCCAGCATTTT
CASSNRDRIGQPQHF
>TRBV5-6|-|TRBJ1-5|few
TGTGCCAGCAGCATCGACGGTTCTGGGCCCCAGCATTTT
CASSIDGSGPQHF
>TRBV7-9|-|TRBJ2-2|-
TGTGCCAGCAGCTTAGTAGGATACGGCTTCATCAACACCGGGGAGCTGTTTTTT
CASSLVGYGFINTGELFF
>TRBV7-2|-|TRBJ2-6|once
TGTGCCAGCAGCTACAGACTCTCTGGGGCCAACGTCCTGACTTTC
CASSYRLSGANVLTF
>TRBV7-8|-|TRBJ2-7|-
TGTGCCAGCAGCTTAGAGGTCCCCGGGCCAGTCTACGAGCAGTACTTC
CASSLEVPGPVYEQYF
>TRBV18|-|TRBJ1-2|-
TGTGCCAGCTCACCAAACAGGGAGGTTGACTATGGCTACACCTTC
CASSPNREVDYGYTF
>TRBV6-5|TRBD1|TRBJ2-2|once
TGTGCCAGCAGTTACTCGGGCAGGGGGACCGGGGAGCTGTTTTTT
CASSYSGRGTGELFF
>TRBV11-1|-|TRBJ2-7|-
TGTGCCAGCAGCCGAGGTCCGGGATCCTACGAGCAGTACTTC
CASSRGPGSYEQYF
>TRBV5-6|TRBD2|TRBJ2-7|-
TGTGCCAGCAGCGGCGGACTAGAATCCTACGAGCAGTACTTC
CASSGGLESYEQYF
>TRBV28|-|TRBJ1-2|-
TGTGCCAGCAGTCGTTATCAGGTCAGCACTAACTATGGCTACACCTTC
CASSRYQVSTNYGYTF
>TRBV11-2|-|TRBJ2-7|-
TGTGCCAGCAGCTTAGCCGCGACGTCGTCCTACGAGCAGTACTTC
CASSLAATSSYEQYF
>TRBV9|TRBD1|TRBJ1-2|-
TGTGCCAGCACCAGACAGGGTCCGCAAGGCTACACCTTC
CASTRQGPQGYTF
>TRBV4-2|-|TRBJ1-2|few
TGTGCCAGCAGCCAACAAAGGACAGCCAACTATGGCTACACCTTC
CASSQQRTANYGYTF
>TRBV5-5|-|TRBJ2-3|-
TGTGCCAGCAGCTTGGGGGAAGATACGCAGTATTTT
CASSLGEDTQYF
>TRBV10-3|-|TRBJ1-2|-
TGTGCCATCAGTGAGGGTCGAGGGAGATTTAACTATGGCTACACCTTC
CAISEGRGRFNYGYTF
>TRBV4-2|TRBD1|TRBJ2-4|-
TGTGCCAGCAGCCAACTTGGGACAGGGAAGGACATTCAGTACTTC
CASSQLGTGKDIQYF
>TRBV7-3|-|TRBJ2-1|-
TGTGCCAGCAGCTTAATGGGCTACAATGAGCAGTTCTTC
CASSLMGYNEQFF
>TRBV7-9|TRBD1|TRBJ2-5|once
TGTGCCAGCAGCTTAGTAGGACAGGCGGGAGAGACCCAGTACTTC
CASSLVGQAGETQYF
>TRBV28|-|TRBJ2-2|-
TGTGCCAGCAACCCAGAGACTCTCACCGGGGAGCTGTTTTTT
CASNPETLTGELFF
>TRBV7-2|TRBD1|TRBJ2-7|-
TGTGCCAGCAGCCAAAGACAGGGTCCCTACGAGCAGTACTTC
CASSQRQGPYEQYF
>TRBV5-8|-|TRBJ1-5|-
TGTGCCAGCAGCTGGGGGGTAGATCAGCCCCAGCATTTT
CASSWGVDQPQHF